What follows describes a single TCR beta chain. The antigen is unknown. The data belong to a study of brain T cells in children with intractable seizures. Germline-derived CDR1 and CDR2 are MNHEY and SVGAGI. Trimming shortened V by 0 bases and J by 7 bases, and 13 bases separated the two germline ends. The length of the CDR3 is 14 residues. The sequenced cases were selected for having the highest brain T cell transcript signatures. Patients received at least one anti-epileptic drug before surgery. TCRdb's table, derived via immunoSEQ multiplex PCR, lists solely in-frame clones and lacks some. The top ten clones hold around 1.6% of a sample with about 76,000 clones, 93% of them seen once. Study-wide findings and caveats: Viral specificity was inferred only from CDR3 similarity; HCMV serostatus was unknown.

This clonotype was sampled from a boy younger than two with tuberous sclerosis and intractable seizures. The sample consisted of peripheral blood, taken at surgery. The rearrangement uses TRBV6-5 and TRBJ2-7; D is unclear. The CDR3 DNA follows: TGTGCCAGCAGTTACTCGGGCGCCTCGGAGGAGCAGTACTTC. Its translation: CASSYSGASEEQYF.